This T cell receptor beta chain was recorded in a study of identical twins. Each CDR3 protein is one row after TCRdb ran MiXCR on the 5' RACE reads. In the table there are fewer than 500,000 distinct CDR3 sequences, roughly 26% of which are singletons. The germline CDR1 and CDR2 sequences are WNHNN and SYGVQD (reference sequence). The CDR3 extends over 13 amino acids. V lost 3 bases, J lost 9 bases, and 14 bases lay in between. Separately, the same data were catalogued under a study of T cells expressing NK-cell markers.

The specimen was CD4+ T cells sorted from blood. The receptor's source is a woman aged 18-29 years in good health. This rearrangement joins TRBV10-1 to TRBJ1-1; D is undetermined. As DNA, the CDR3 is TGCGCCAGCAGTGAAGGAGTTAGGCAGAAAGCTTTCTTT. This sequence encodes CASSEGVRQKAFF.